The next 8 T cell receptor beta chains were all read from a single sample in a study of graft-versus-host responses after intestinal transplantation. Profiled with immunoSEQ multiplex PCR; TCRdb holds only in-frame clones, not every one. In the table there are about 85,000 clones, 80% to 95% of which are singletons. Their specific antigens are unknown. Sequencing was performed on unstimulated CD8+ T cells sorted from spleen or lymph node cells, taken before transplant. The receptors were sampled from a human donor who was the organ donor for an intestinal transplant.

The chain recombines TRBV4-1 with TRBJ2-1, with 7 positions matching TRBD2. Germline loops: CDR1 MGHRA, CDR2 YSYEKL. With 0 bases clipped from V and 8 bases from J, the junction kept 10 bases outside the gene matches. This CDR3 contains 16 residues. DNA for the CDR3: TGCGCCAGCAGCCAAGATCCGGGAGGCCCCTCGGATGAGCAGTTCTTC. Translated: CASSQDPGGPSDEQFF.

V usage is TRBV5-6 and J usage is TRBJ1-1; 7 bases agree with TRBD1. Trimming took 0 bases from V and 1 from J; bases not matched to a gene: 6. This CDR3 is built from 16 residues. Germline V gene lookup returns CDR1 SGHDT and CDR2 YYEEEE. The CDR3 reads CASSLAPTGRNTEAFF. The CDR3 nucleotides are TGTGCCAGCAGCTTGGCCCCGACAGGGAGGAACACTGAAGCTTTCTTT.

CDR3 protein: CASSYSYSADYEQYF. The CDR3 DNA is TGTGCCAGCAGTTACTCCTACTCGGCGGACTACGAGCAGTACTTC. The chain joins TRBV6-5 to TRBJ2-7, with D hard to call. CDR1 is MNHEY, CDR2 SVGAGI, per germline. The CDR3 has 15 amino acids. The V end was cut by 0 bases, the J end by 3 bases, with 12 bases between.

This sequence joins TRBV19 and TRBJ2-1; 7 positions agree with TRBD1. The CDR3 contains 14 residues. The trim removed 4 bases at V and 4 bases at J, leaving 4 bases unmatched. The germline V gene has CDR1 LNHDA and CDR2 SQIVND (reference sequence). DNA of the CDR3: TGTGCCAGTAGTAAGACAGGGAATTACAATGAGCAGTTCTTC. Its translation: CASSKTGNYNEQFF.

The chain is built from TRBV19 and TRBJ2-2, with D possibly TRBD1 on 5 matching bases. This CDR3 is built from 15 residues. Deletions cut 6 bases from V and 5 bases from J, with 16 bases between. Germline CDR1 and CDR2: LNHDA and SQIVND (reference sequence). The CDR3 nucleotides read TGTGCCAGTAGGTTTTGGGGCCTCGGGACCGGGGAGCTGTTTTTT. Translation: CASRFWGLGTGELFF.

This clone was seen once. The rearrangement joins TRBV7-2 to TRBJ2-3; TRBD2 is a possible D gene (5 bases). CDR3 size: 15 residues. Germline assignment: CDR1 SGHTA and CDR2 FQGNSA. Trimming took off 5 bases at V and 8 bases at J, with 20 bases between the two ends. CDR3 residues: CASSPGISGGSTQYF. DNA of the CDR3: TGTGCCAGCAGCCCAGGCATAAGCGGAGGATCTACGCAGTATTTT.

The CDR3 loop reads CASSPEGAGTGELFF. For the CDR3, the DNA is TGTGCCAGCAGCCCGGAGGGGGCCGGCACCGGGGAGCTGTTTTTT. The chain joins TRBV27 to TRBJ2-2; tentatively, D is TRBD1 (7 bases). The germline CDR1 and CDR2 sequences are MNHEY and SMNVEV (reference sequence). V was shortened by 6 bases and J by 4 bases, with 15 bases between the two germline ends. The CDR3 loop spans 15 amino acids.

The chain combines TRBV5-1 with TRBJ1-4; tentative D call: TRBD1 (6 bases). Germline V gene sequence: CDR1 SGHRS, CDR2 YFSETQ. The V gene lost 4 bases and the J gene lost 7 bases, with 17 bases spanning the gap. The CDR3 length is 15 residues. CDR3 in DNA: TGCGCCAGCAGCAGGTCCGGGACAAAGGCTGAAAAACTGTTTTTT. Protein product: CASSRSGTKAEKLFF.